One and the same sample provided the 21 T cell receptor beta chains below, sequenced in a study of identical twins (dated by TCRdb to 2015 to 2016). The library came from 5' RACE. Sequencer: Illumina HiSeq 2000. TCRdb's own reprocessing of the public reads used fastp at Q25 and MiXCR and kept productive beta chains. Each entry is one CDR3 protein sequence, shown with its most common DNA and genes. Recorded for this sample are roughly 750,000 distinct CDR3 sequences; 21% of them occurred a single time. The ten largest clones add up to roughly 4% of the sample. These data were also filed under a second study, of T cells expressing NK-cell markers.

Input material: PBMCs. All receptors come from a woman in her late teens or twenties in good health.

CDR3 loop: CASSHRGGGMDIQYF. CDR3 DNA sequence: TGCGCCAGCAGCCACAGGGGCGGAGGGATGGACATTCAGTACTTC. The chain employs TRBV4-3 and TRBJ2-4; D assignment may be TRBD1 or TRBD2 (6 bases each). This CDR3 has 15 residues. Germline V gene data show CDR1 as LGHNA and CDR2 as YSLEER. Trimming stripped 3 bases from V and 8 bases from J, with 17 bases between.

This clonotype was seen repeatedly, ten times or more. J is TRBJ1-1 and V is TRBV20-1, with D unclear. This CDR3 spans 12 amino acids. Germline V lookup: CDR1 DFQATT, CDR2 SNEGSKA (reference sequence). The V and J ends lost 5 bases and 0 bases respectively, with 7 bases between them. The CDR3: CSADLMNTEAFF. CDR3 sequence (DNA): TGCAGTGCTGATTTAATGAACACTGAAGCTTTCTTT.

The chain combines TRBV9 with TRBJ2-7, with no clear D. The germline gives CDR1 SGDLS, CDR2 YYNGEE. Trimming pared 2 bases from V and 2 bases from J, leaving 8 bases between. The CDR3 covers 13 residues. The CDR3 sequence is CASSVGSTYEQYF. The DNA for the CDR3 is TGTGCCAGCAGCGTCGGATCAACCTACGAGCAGTACTTC.

This clonotype was detected many times. The J gene is TRBJ2-7, the V gene TRBV20-1, with 8 bases lining up with TRBD1. The germline V gene encodes CDR1 DFQATT and CDR2 SNEGSKA (reference sequence). The V segment lost 6 bases and the J segment 5 bases; nucleotides outside the gene matches: 9. This CDR3 contains 13 residues. The CDR3 nucleotides read TGCAGTGCCCCGGACAGGGTGGTCGACGAGCAGTACTTC. Protein sequence: CSAPDRVVDEQYF.

The J gene is TRBJ1-1, the V gene TRBV7-6; tentative D call: TRBD1 (5 bases). Germline V CDR1 and CDR2: SGHVS, FNYEAQ. Trimming took 1 base from V and 0 from J, leaving 15 bases between them. The CDR3 covers 17 residues. Written as DNA, the CDR3 is TGTGCCAGCAGCTTAGTTGGTATCGGGGCATTGAACACTGAAGCTTTCTTT. This encodes CASSLVGIGALNTEAFF. Filled out from reference TRBV7-6 and TRBJ1-1, the complete variable domain reads GAGVSQSPRYKVTKRGQDVALRCDPISGHVSLYWYRQALGQGPEFLTYFNYEAQQDKSGLPNDRFSAERPEGSISTLTIQRTEQRDSAMYRCASSLVGIGALNTEAFFGQGTRLTVV.

This clonotype appeared a few times. The chain couples TRBV7-9 to TRBJ1-5, with TRBD1 identical over 12 bases. The CDR3 has 17 amino acids. Looked up from germline, CDR1 is SEHNR and CDR2 is FQNEAQ (reference sequence). V trimming: 5 bases; J trimming: 6 bases; junction bases outside the gene matches: 11. The CDR3 region is CASSPGTGGRFVQPQHF. CDR3 nucleotide sequence: TGTGCCAGCAGCCCCGGGACAGGGGGCCGTTTTGTTCAGCCCCAGCATTTT.

This clonotype was seen a few times. The rearrangement uses TRBV5-1 and TRBJ2-1, with 9 bases aligning to TRBD2. V dropped 0 bases and J dropped 6; count of bases not matched to a gene: 7. Germline V CDR1 and CDR2: SGHRS, YFSETQ. This CDR3 has 16 residues. CDR3 residues: CASSLEGGRALNEQFF. CDR3 nucleotides: TGCGCCAGCAGCTTGGAGGGCGGGAGGGCCCTCAATGAGCAGTTCTTC.

The chain couples TRBV5-1 to TRBJ1-2; no definite D call. There are 14 residues in the CDR3. From germline, CDR1 is SGHRS and CDR2 YFSETQ. V was clipped by 2 bases and J by 4 bases, with 12 bases between them. CDR3 coding DNA: TGCGCCAGCAGCTTTGCGTCCGGAGGCTATGGCTACACCTTC. This translates into CASSFASGGYGYTF.

This clonotype was picked up a small number of times. The chain employs TRBV7-2 and TRBJ2-7, with 11 positions matching TRBD2. V was pared by 7 bases and J by 3 bases, with 8 bases of the junction left unmatched. The CDR3 has 15 amino acids. Per the germline V gene, CDR1 is SGHTA and CDR2 is FQGNSA. In DNA form, the CDR3 reads TGTGCCAGCACCTTCGGGACTAGCGGCCTCTACGAGCAGTACTTC. Its protein product is CASTFGTSGLYEQYF.

This clonotype was found a few times. The rearrangement uses TRBV12-3 or TRBV12-4 and TRBJ2-7, with D possibly TRBD2 on 6 matching bases. The V end lost 5 bases, the J end lost 3 bases, and 14 bases lay between the germline ends. CDR3 length: 14 amino acids. This CDR3 reads CASSRLGRNYEQYF. CDR3 DNA: TGTGCCAGCAGTCGACTAGGTAGAAACTACGAGCAGTACTTC.

This clonotype was detected many times. The V gene is TRBV7-2, the J gene TRBJ1-1, with 7 bases identical to TRBD1. The germline V gene encodes CDR1 SGHTA and CDR2 FQGNSA. With 2 bases clipped from V and 1 base from J, the junction kept 4 bases outside the gene matches. This CDR3 has 15 amino acids. The chain's CDR3 is CASSLTGATNTEAFF. The DNA of the CDR3 is TGTGCCAGCAGCTTAACAGGGGCGACGAACACTGAAGCTTTCTTT.

This clonotype was observed a handful of times. This rearrangement joins TRBV27 to TRBJ2-2, with 10 positions matching TRBD2. Germline CDR1 MNHEY, CDR2 SMNVEV (reference sequence). CDR3 size: 20 residues. V lost 1 base, J lost 3 bases, and 14 bases stayed unmatched. CDR3 nucleotide sequence: TGTGCCAGCAGTTTATTCCCCCCGGCTAGCGGGGGTATGTACACCGGGGAGCTGTTTTTT. This codes for CASSLFPPASGGMYTGELFF.

The genes are TRBV5-5 and TRBJ1-2, with 8 bases that match TRBD1. J was trimmed by 1 base and V by 2 bases; bases with no gene match: 10. CDR3 length: 17 residues. Looked up from germline, CDR1 is SGHKS and CDR2 is YYEKEE (reference sequence). In DNA form, the CDR3 reads TGTGCCAGCAGCTTTCAAACACAGGGGGGAAGTAACTATGGCTACACCTTC. It translates to CASSFQTQGGSNYGYTF.

This clonotype was detected a few times. The CDR3 reads CASTNGPTNTEAFF. CDR3 sequence (DNA): TGTGCCAGCACCAACGGACCCACGAACACTGAAGCTTTCTTT. This chain joins TRBV9 and TRBJ1-1, with D hard to call. Germline V gene lookup returns CDR1 SGDLS and CDR2 YYNGEE. V gave up 6 bases and J gave up 1 base, with 13 bases separating them. The CDR3 has 14 residues.

A few counts support this clonotype. The V call is TRBV6-1, the J call TRBJ2-3; TRBD1 might be the D (6 bases). CDR1 and CDR2 from the germline V gene are MNHNS and SASEGT. V dropped 6 bases and J dropped 4 bases, with 20 bases sitting between them. The CDR3 is 16 residues long. The CDR3 nucleotides read TGTGCCAGCAGGTTGTCCAGGACACAGGGCTCAGATACGCAGTATTTT. Translated, it gives CASRLSRTQGSDTQYF.

The J gene is TRBJ1-1, the V gene TRBV7-8; no firm D call. The germline V gene has CDR1 SGHVS and CDR2 FQNEAQ. Deletions cut 2 bases from V and 1 base from J, with 20 bases between. CDR3 length: 18 residues. This CDR3 reads CASSLHVDLTSANTEAFF. CDR3 nucleotide sequence: TGTGCCAGCAGCTTACATGTAGACCTTACGTCGGCGAACACTGAAGCTTTCTTT.

This clonotype has ten or more counts. The rearrangement joins TRBV10-1 to TRBJ2-5, with 7 positions matching TRBD1. V shed 11 bases and J 2 bases; nucleotides not matched to a gene: 11. Germline V gives CDR1 WNHNN, CDR2 SYGVQD (reference sequence). This CDR3 contains 14 residues. For the CDR3, the DNA is TGCGCCTCCCCTACCCTGGACAGGCAAGAGACCCAGTACTTC. It yields the protein CASPTLDRQETQYF.

The V gene is TRBV5-1, the J gene TRBJ2-3; TRBD1 matches 10 bases. Germline values: CDR1 SGHRS, CDR2 YFSETQ. The CDR3 is made up of 15 amino acids. V lost 5 bases, J lost 4 bases, and 7 bases stayed unmatched. The CDR3 DNA follows: TGCGCCAGCAGACCCCAGGGACAGGGGTCAGATACGCAGTATTTT. Its protein is CASRPQGQGSDTQYF. Full variable domain (remainder filled in from reference TRBV5-1 and TRBJ2-3): KAGVTQTPRYLIKTRGQQVTLSCSPISGHRSVSWYQQTPGQGLQFLFEYFSETQRNKGNFPGRFSGRQFSNSRSEMNVSTLELGDSALYLCASRPQGQGSDTQYFGPGTRLTVL.

This chain links TRBV20-1 with TRBJ2-3; 7 bases are a match to TRBD2. Germline V gene sequence: CDR1 DFQATT, CDR2 SNEGSKA (reference sequence). This CDR3 is 13 amino acids long. The junction had 5 bases not matched to a gene; V was cut back by 3 bases and J by 5 bases. The CDR3 nucleotides are TGCAGTGCTAGGGCTGGGGGGGTAGATACGCAGTATTTT. Its protein product is CSARAGGVDTQYF.

The chain joins TRBV9 to TRBJ2-7; TRBD1 aligns across 7 bases. With 5 bases clipped from V and 4 bases from J, the junction kept 3 bases outside the gene matches. The CDR3 contains 12 residues. Germline values: CDR1 SGDLS, CDR2 YYNGEE. CDR3 in DNA: TGTGCCAGCAGGTGGGACAGTTACGAGCAGTACTTC. Its translation: CASRWDSYEQYF. Full variable domain (remainder filled in from reference TRBV9 and TRBJ2-7): DSGVTQTPKHLITATGQRVTLRCSPRSGDLSVYWYQQSLDQGLQFLIQYYNGEERAKGNILERFSAQQFPDLHSELNLSSLELGDSALYFCASRWDSYEQYFGPGTRLTVT.

The chain's CDR3 is CASSLAVGLAGSAETQYF. DNA of the CDR3: TGCGCCAGCAGCTTGGCCGTGGGACTAGCGGGTTCGGCAGAGACCCAGTACTTC. The chain has TRBV5-1 and TRBJ2-5; TRBD2 aligns across 12 bases. The V segment lost 0 bases and the J segment 4 bases; nucleotides outside the gene matches: 10. Germline CDR1 is SGHRS and CDR2 is YFSETQ. The CDR3 sequence is 18 residues long. Looking up the rest from reference TRBV5-1 and TRBJ2-5 gives the full variable domain: KAGVTQTPRYLIKTRGQQVTLSCSPISGHRSVSWYQQTPGQGLQFLFEYFSETQRNKGNFPGRFSGRQFSNSRSEMNVSTLELGDSALYLCASSLAVGLAGSAETQYFGPGTRLLVL.